Shown below are 25 T cell receptor beta chains from a single sample sequenced in a study of blood T cell repertoires in COVID-19. TCRdb's table, derived via immunoSEQ multiplex PCR, lists solely in-frame clones and lacks some. This repertoire shows 150,000 to 200,000 clones, about 85% found once; its top ten account for 13%. Input material: peripheral blood. Receptors originate from a man in his 70s who had recovered from COVID-19.

This clone came up many times. The rearrangement uses TRBV6-2 or TRBV6-3 and TRBJ1-5; TRBD1 aligns across 7 bases. Germline CDR1 MNHEY, CDR2 SVGEGT. Trimming at V came to 6 bases and at J to 9 bases, leaving 8 bases not matched to a gene. The CDR3 loop spans 13 amino acids. The CDR3 protein is CASRYRGSRPQHF. The CDR3 nucleotides are TGTGCCAGCAGATACAGGGGATCGCGGCCCCAGCATTTT.

This clone was seen more than once but under ten times. The chain is built from TRBV19 and TRBJ2-1, with D possibly matching TRBD1 (5 bases). CDR3 length: 14 amino acids. CDR1 is LNHDA, CDR2 SQIVND, per germline (reference sequence). Trimming stripped 9 bases from V and 0 bases from J, with 12 bases between. CDR3 in amino acids: CASSRQSSYNEQFF. The CDR3 region has the DNA TGTGCCAGCTCTCGACAGAGCTCCTACAATGAGCAGTTCTTC.

This clone was detected only a few times. CDR3 DNA: TGTGCCAGCAGTAGCCGACGGAGAGGCGGCTACACCTTC. This gives the protein CASSSRRRGGYTF. The J gene is TRBJ1-2, the V gene TRBV28, with unresolved D. Germline CDR1 reads MDHEN; CDR2 reads SYDVKM. Trimming cost V 5 bases and J 8 bases, with 15 bases left between them. The CDR3 extends over 13 amino acids.

CDR3 sequence: CASSLGTSVYNEQFF. The CDR3 bases are TGTGCCAGCAGCCTCGGGACTAGCGTTTACAATGAGCAGTTCTTC. The gene calls are TRBV7-9 and TRBJ2-1, with 10 bases identical to TRBD2. After removal of 5 bases from V and 4 bases from J, the junction contained 5 bases not matched to a gene. The CDR3 has 15 amino acids. Germline V gene data show CDR1 as SEHNR and CDR2 as FQNEAQ (reference sequence).

The CDR3 reads CASSPETSGPPYNEQFF. The CDR3, as DNA: TGTGCCAGCAGCCCGGAGACTAGCGGGCCGCCTTACAATGAGCAGTTCTTC. This chain connects TRBV7-2 to TRBJ2-1; 10 positions agree with TRBD2. Germline CDR1 and CDR2: SGHTA and FQGNSA. The CDR3 sequence is 17 residues long. The ends lost 5 bases at V and 4 bases at J; junction bases unmatched: 11.

This chain uses TRBV3-1 (or the pseudogene TRBV3-2) with TRBJ1-5; possible D gene TRBD1, 6 bases. The CDR3 consists of 15 residues. Trimming took off 4 bases at V and 4 bases at J, with 14 bases between the two ends. Per the germline V gene, CDR1 is LGHDT and CDR2 is YNNKEL (reference sequence). The CDR3 reads CASSRGGAGNQPQHF. The CDR3 coding sequence is TGTGCCAGCAGCCGGGGGGGCGCAGGGAATCAGCCCCAGCATTTT.

The rearrangement links TRBV3-1 (or the pseudogene TRBV3-2) to TRBJ2-1; TRBD1 matches at 9 bases. CDR3 length: 15 residues. J gave up 8 bases and V 5 bases, and 10 bases lay outside the gene matches. Germline loops: CDR1 LGHDT, CDR2 YNNKEL (reference sequence). CDR3 sequence (DNA): TGTGCCAGCAGCTACGCCGGGACAGGGCTCCATGAGCAGTTCTTC. Amino acid sequence: CASSYAGTGLHEQFF.

The chain is built from TRBV7-3 and TRBJ2-2; 9 bases are shared with TRBD1. V lost 8 bases, J lost 6 bases, and 10 bases stayed unmatched. The germline gives CDR1 SGHTA, CDR2 FQGTGA. There are 15 residues in the CDR3. CDR3 nucleotides: TGTGCCAGCTCTTGGGGGACAGGGATCCCCGGGGAGCTGTTTTTT. This sequence encodes CASSWGTGIPGELFF.

The V gene is TRBV7-2, the J gene TRBJ2-7; D unresolved. The germline V and J ends were trimmed by 5 bases and 0 bases, with 20 bases remaining between them. CDR1 SGHTA and CDR2 FQGNSA come from the germline V gene. CDR3 length: 17 amino acids. CDR3 bases: TGTGCCAGCAGCGATCCGGGTTATTGGCAGTCCTCCTACGAGCAGTACTTC. Translating it yields CASSDPGYWQSSYEQYF.

CDR3 sequence: CASGTSGSYNEQFF. CDR3 nucleotides: TGCGCCAGCGGGACTAGCGGGAGTTACAATGAGCAGTTCTTC. The genes are TRBV10-1 and TRBJ2-1, with TRBD2 identical over 14 bases. Germline V gives CDR1 WNHNN, CDR2 SYGVQD (reference sequence). The CDR3 runs 14 residues. V lost 8 bases, J lost 4 bases, and 1 base stayed unmatched.

V is TRBV3-1 (or the pseudogene TRBV3-2) and J is TRBJ1-5; D is possibly TRBD1 (5 bases). From germline, CDR1 is LGHDT and CDR2 YNNKEL (reference sequence). The CDR3 loop spans 14 amino acids. The germline V and J ends were trimmed by 2 bases and 2 bases, with 7 bases remaining between them. This chain's CDR3 is CASSQTRGNQPQHF. Here the CDR3 DNA reads TGTGCCAGCAGCCAAACCAGGGGCAATCAGCCCCAGCATTTT.

The genes are TRBV4-1 and TRBJ2-7, with D maybe TRBD1 (5 bases). This CDR3 has 14 amino acids. Germline CDR1 and CDR2: MGHRA and YSYEKL. Trimming cost V 0 bases and J 2 bases, with 8 bases left between them. The CDR3: CASSQEGATYEQYF. Written as DNA, the CDR3 is TGCGCCAGCAGCCAAGAAGGGGCGACCTACGAGCAGTACTTC.

The gene calls are TRBV7-9 and TRBJ2-5; D is uncertain. This CDR3 has 13 residues. The germline V and J ends were trimmed by 5 bases and 3 bases, with 10 bases remaining between them. The germline gives CDR1 SEHNR, CDR2 FQNEAQ (reference sequence). CDR3 amino acids: CASSQSGEETQYF. CDR3 sequence (DNA): TGTGCCAGCAGCCAGAGTGGAGAAGAGACCCAGTACTTC.

CDR3 in DNA: TGTGCCGGAGAAATGGGAGGGCCTTACGATGAGCAGTTCTTC. Amino acid sequence: CAGEMGGPYDEQFF. The chain joins TRBV5-8 to TRBJ2-1; TRBD2 matches at 7 bases. J was trimmed by 8 bases and V by 10 bases; bases with no gene match: 15. CDR3 size: 14 residues. Germline assignment: CDR1 SGHTS and CDR2 YDEGEE.

This chain joins TRBV3-1 (or the pseudogene TRBV3-2) and TRBJ1-5; D is perhaps TRBD1 (5 bases). The CDR3 contains 13 residues. Germline loops: CDR1 LGHDT, CDR2 YNNKEL (reference sequence). The V end lost 6 bases, the J end lost 5 bases, and 11 bases lay between the germline ends. The CDR3 DNA reads TGTGCCAGCAGTCGAGGACACGATCAGCCCCAGCATTTT. The encoded protein is CASSRGHDQPQHF.

The rearrangement links TRBV27 to TRBJ2-1; tentative D call: TRBD2 (5 bases). There are 19 residues in the CDR3. The germline gives CDR1 MNHEY, CDR2 SMNVEV (reference sequence). Trimming took 0 bases from V and 0 from J, leaving 18 bases between them. CDR3 residues: CASSLSAHTSLSSYNEQFF. The CDR3 DNA sequence: TGTGCCAGCAGTTTATCGGCCCATACTAGTCTTAGCTCCTACAATGAGCAGTTCTTC.

Here the CDR3 reads CASSGQGNNEQFF. CDR3 DNA: TGTGCCAGCAGCGGACAGGGCAACAATGAGCAGTTCTTC. This rearrangement joins TRBV11-2 to TRBJ2-1; 8 nucleotides agree with TRBD1. Germline CDR1 and CDR2: SGHAT and FQNNGV. The J segment lost 5 bases and the V segment lost 5 bases, leaving 2 bases of the junction unmatched. CDR3 size: 13 residues.

J is TRBJ1-2 and V is TRBV2, with D uncertain. This CDR3 is built from 15 residues. The V end was cut by 0 bases, the J end by 4 bases, with 12 bases between. Germline CDR1 is SNHLY and CDR2 is FYNNEI. The CDR3 loop reads CASSEAEGRIYGYTF. The CDR3 nucleotides are TGTGCCAGCAGTGAAGCCGAGGGTCGGATCTATGGCTACACCTTC. Together with reference TRBV2 and TRBJ1-2, the CDR3 gives the full variable domain: EPEVTQTPSHQVTQMGQEVILRCVPISNHLYFYWYRQILGQKVEFLVSFYNNEISEKSEIFDDQFSVERPDGSNFTLKIRSTKLEDSAMYFCASSEAEGRIYGYTFGSGTRLTVV.

The chain couples TRBV14 to TRBJ1-1, with D possibly TRBD1 on 6 matching bases. The length of the CDR3 is 13 residues. Trimming stripped 1 base from V and 8 bases from J, with 11 bases between. In germline, CDR1 is SGHDN, CDR2 FVKESK. The CDR3 nucleotides are TGTGCCAGCAGCCAAGGGACAGACTCCGAAGCTTTCTTT. Translating it yields CASSQGTDSEAFF.

The V gene is TRBV4-2, the J gene TRBJ2-7, with D possibly matching TRBD1 (5 bases). Germline V gives CDR1 LGHNA, CDR2 YNFKEQ. This CDR3 comprises 16 residues. The V end was cut by 0 bases, the J end by 5 bases, with 17 bases between. The CDR3 sequence is CASSQEWTPGAHEQYF. The CDR3, as DNA: TGTGCCAGCAGCCAAGAGTGGACCCCTGGGGCCCACGAGCAGTACTTC.

This clone was seen just once. This chain links TRBV13 with TRBJ2-1; 11 positions match TRBD2. After removal of 4 bases from V and 5 bases from J, the junction contained 16 bases not matched to a gene. This CDR3 has 19 residues. CDR1 is PRHDT, CDR2 FYEKMQ, per germline (reference sequence). Here the CDR3 DNA reads TGTGCCAGCAGCTCCGGACCGATAGCGGGAGGGCCCAGGAACAATGAGCAGTTCTTC. Translation: CASSSGPIAGGPRNNEQFF.

This sequence joins TRBV7-2 and TRBJ2-7, with TRBD2 as a possible D gene (6 bases). Trimming stripped 3 bases from V and 1 base from J, with 10 bases between. Germline V gene lookup returns CDR1 SGHTA and CDR2 FQGNSA. The CDR3 is made up of 14 amino acids. DNA for the CDR3: TGTGCCAGCAGCTTGGGGAGGCAGTCCTACGAGCAGTACTTC. This sequence encodes CASSLGRQSYEQYF.

V gene TRBV25-1 combines with J gene TRBJ2-7, with 11 bases lining up with TRBD2. Germline assignment: CDR1 MGHDK and CDR2 SYGVNS. After removal of 8 bases from V and 3 bases from J, the junction contained 3 bases not matched to a gene. The CDR3 runs 13 residues. This chain's CDR3 is CASRLAGSYEQYF. CDR3 DNA sequence: TGTGCCAGCCGACTAGCGGGAAGCTACGAGCAGTACTTC.

The J gene is TRBJ2-2, the V gene TRBV28; D is unclear. V shed 6 bases and J shed 8 bases, with 7 bases lying between them. Germline-derived CDR1 and CDR2 are MDHEN and SYDVKM. The CDR3 consists of 11 residues. CDR3 coding DNA: TGTGCCAGCAGAGCGTATGGGGAGCTGTTTTTT. Encoded protein: CASRAYGELFF.

This clone was counted only a few times. The gene calls are TRBV27 and TRBJ2-7; TRBD1 matches at 9 bases. The germline CDR1 and CDR2 sequences are MNHEY and SMNVEV (reference sequence). The CDR3 consists of 16 residues. J gave up 5 bases and V 2 bases, and 10 bases lay outside the gene matches. The CDR3 is CASSLILPGDRDEQYF. Written as DNA, the CDR3 is TGTGCCAGCAGTTTAATACTTCCGGGGGACAGGGACGAGCAGTACTTC.